This is a list of T cell receptor beta chains from one sample in a study of CD8 T cells in Susac syndrome. TCRdb re-called the immunoSEQ multiplex PCR reads with MiXCR, one entry per CDR3 protein. The sample holds roughly 200,000 distinct CDR3 sequences, approximately 95% seen once. Source material: CD4+ T cells from PBMCs. Receptors originate from a human donor with multiple sclerosis. Each CDR3 is given with its conserved first and last residue. A D gene is named only where the DNA matches it firmly. Some rows have no size entry. The others give once, few or many, or a class for an expanded clone.

v_gene,d_gene,j_gene,abundance,CDR3aa,CDR3nt
TRBV9,NA,TRBJ2-2,NA,CASSVPPTNTGELFF,TGTGCCAGCAGCGTACCTCCCACGAACACCGGGGAGCTGTTTTTT
TRBV20-1,TRBD1,TRBJ1-1,NA,CSASLPGQRTEAFF,TGCAGTGCTAGCCTGCCGGGACAGAGAACTGAAGCTTTCTTT
TRBV6-6,TRBD1,TRBJ2-5,NA,CASKVGQGTKETQYF,TGTGCCAGCAAAGTCGGACAGGGAACGAAAGAGACCCAGTACTTC
TRBV20-1,NA,TRBJ2-1,NA,CSGASYNEQFF,TGCAGTGGGGCCAGCTACAATGAGCAGTTCTTC
TRBV5-6,TRBD1,TRBJ2-7,NA,CASSIPGQSNEQYF,TGTGCCAGCAGCATACCGGGACAGAGTAACGAGCAGTACTTC
TRBV24-1,NA,TRBJ2-5,NA,CATSGADQETQYF,TGTGCCACCAGTGGCGCAGACCAAGAGACCCAGTACTTC
TRBV9,NA,TRBJ2-7,NA,CASSADSRRDEQYF,TGTGCCAGCAGCGCGGACAGCCGCCGGGACGAGCAGTACTTC
TRBV18,TRBD1,TRBJ2-6,NA,CASSPGQDNVLTF,TGTGCCAGCTCACCGGGACAGGACAACGTCCTGACTTTC
TRBV4-2,TRBD2,TRBJ2-1,NA,CASSQALTSGRNEQFF,TGTGCCAGCAGCCAGGCCCTGACTAGCGGAAGAAATGAGCAGTTCTTC
TRBV30,TRBD1,TRBJ1-6,NA,CAWSVDRGLGSPLHF,TGTGCCTGGAGTGTCGACAGGGGACTTGGTTCACCCCTCCACTTT
TRBV7-9,TRBD1,TRBJ1-2,NA,CASSGPNANRDSNYGYTF,TGTGCCAGTAGCGGACCCAACGCTAACCGGGACAGTAACTATGGCTACACCTTC
TRBV12-3/TRBV12-4,NA,TRBJ1-5,NA,CASTRGSSNQPQHF,TGTGCCAGCACTCGCGGGTCTAGCAATCAGCCCCAGCATTTT
TRBV6-5,TRBD1,TRBJ2-2,NA,CASSSLQGAGNTGELFF,TGTGCCAGCAGTTCGTTGCAGGGGGCGGGGAACACCGGGGAGCTGTTTTTT
TRBV20-1,TRBD1,TRBJ1-1,NA,CSASWTGNTEAFF,TGCAGTGCTAGTTGGACAGGGAACACTGAAGCTTTCTTT
TRBV29-1,TRBD1,TRBJ2-5,once,CSVSGTALETQYF,TGCAGCGTCTCCGGGACAGCCCTGGAGACCCAGTACTTC
TRBV9,TRBD2,TRBJ2-5,NA,CASSPSGGAKETQYF,TGTGCCAGCAGCCCTAGCGGGGGGGCCAAAGAGACCCAGTACTTC
TRBV12-3/TRBV12-4,NA,TRBJ1-2,NA,CASSLGAGGGYTF,TGTGCCAGCAGTTTGGGGGCAGGTGGAGGCTACACCTTC
TRBV3-1,TRBD2,TRBJ2-3,NA,CASSQAPSGRGTDTQYF,TGTGCCAGCAGCCAAGCTCCTAGCGGGCGAGGCACAGATACGCAGTATTTT
TRBV20-1,NA,TRBJ1-4,once,CSAKRTAVEKLFF,TGCAGTGCCAAAAGGACTGCCGTTGAAAAACTGTTTTTT
TRBV14,NA,TRBJ1-2,NA,CASSPAGRPGGYTF,TGTGCCAGCAGCCCGGCAGGCAGGCCGGGAGGCTACACCTTC
TRBV29-1,NA,TRBJ2-7,NA,CSVERRGSYEQYF,TGCAGCGTTGAGCGGAGGGGGTCCTACGAGCAGTACTTC
TRBV30,TRBD2,TRBJ2-3,NA,CAWSGGAGDTQYF,TGTGCCTGGTCCGGGGGGGCTGGGGATACGCAATATTTT
TRBV29-1,TRBD1,TRBJ1-4,NA,CSATGQGASNEKLFF,TGCAGCGCTACTGGACAGGGGGCCTCTAATGAAAAACTGTTTTTT
TRBV9,NA,TRBJ2-3,NA,CASSVGSGPTDTQYF,TGTGCCAGCAGCGTAGGAAGCGGGCCCACAGATACGCAGTATTTT
TRBV3-1,TRBD1,TRBJ1-2,few,CASSSTGDGYTF,TGTGCCAGCAGCTCCACAGGGGATGGCTACACCTTC
TRBV20-1,NA,TRBJ2-1,NA,CSASRTVDNEQFF,TGCAGTGCTAGCAGAACAGTGGACAATGAGCAGTTCTTC
TRBV4-2,TRBD1,TRBJ1-2,NA,CASSQDPGTANYGYTF,TGTGCCAGCAGCCAAGATCCCGGGACAGCTAACTATGGCTACACCTTC
TRBV12-3/TRBV12-4,NA,TRBJ1-6,NA,CASKGLGVPNSPLHF,TGTGCCAGCAAGGGTTTGGGAGTACCTAATTCACCCCTCCACTTT
TRBV19,NA,TRBJ1-1,NA,CASRNRERNTEAFF,TGTGCCAGTAGAAACAGGGAGAGGAACACTGAAGCTTTCTTT
TRBV7-2,NA,TRBJ1-5,NA,CASSLMIRTNQPQHF,TGTGCCAGCAGCTTAATGATCCGGACCAATCAGCCCCAGCATTTT
TRBV20-1,NA,TRBJ2-1,NA,CSASGWEQFF,TGCAGTGCTAGCGGATGGGAGCAGTTCTTC
TRBV5-1,NA,TRBJ2-1,NA,CASSLALDFNEQFF,TGCGCCAGCAGCTTGGCCCTCGATTTTAATGAGCAGTTCTTC
TRBV29-1,TRBD1,TRBJ1-2,NA,CSVEGQGATGYTF,TGCAGCGTTGAAGGACAGGGGGCGACCGGCTACACCTTC
TRBV9,TRBD2,TRBJ2-5,NA,CASSVGRSGGSTTQYF,TGTGCCAGCAGCGTAGGAAGAAGCGGGGGGTCCACGACCCAGTACTTC
TRBV27,NA,TRBJ2-3,once,CASSLLGHDSTDTQYF,TGTGCCAGCAGTCTATTAGGACACGATAGCACAGATACGCAGTATTTT
TRBV9,NA,TRBJ2-2,NA,CASSVALGVGELFF,TGTGCCAGCAGCGTAGCCCTTGGTGTCGGGGAGCTGTTTTTT
TRBV19,TRBD1,TRBJ1-1,NA,CASSTTGTETEAFF,TGTGCCAGTAGTACCACCGGGACAGAAACTGAAGCTTTCTTT
TRBV29-1,NA,TRBJ2-3,NA,CSGINTDTQYF,TGCAGCGGGATCAACACAGATACGCAGTATTTT
TRBV20-1,TRBD1,TRBJ2-3,once,CSALYEGANTQYF,TGCAGTGCGCTTTATGAGGGGGCCAATACGCAGTATTTT
TRBV5-1,NA,TRBJ1-1,once,CASSLVGGMTEAFF,TGCGCCAGCAGCTTGGTCGGAGGGATGACTGAAGCTTTCTTT
TRBV18,NA,TRBJ1-1,NA,CASSPQKNTEAFF,TGTGCCAGCTCACCCCAGAAGAACACTGAAGCTTTCTTT
TRBV11-2,NA,TRBJ1-6,NA,CASSLQGHNSPLHF,TGTGCCAGCAGCTTACAGGGGCATAATTCACCCCTCCACTTT
TRBV7-8,NA,TRBJ2-7,NA,CASKIVPGGYEQYF,TGTGCCAGCAAGATCGTCCCCGGGGGTTACGAGCAGTACTTC
TRBV30,NA,TRBJ2-7,NA,CAWRVGGGPPPYEQYF,TGTGCCTGGAGGGTCGGGGGAGGCCCACCTCCCTACGAGCAGTACTTC
TRBV7-2,NA,TRBJ2-1,NA,CASSLSLRAESSYNEQFF,TGTGCCAGCAGCTTAAGTCTCAGGGCGGAAAGCTCCTACAATGAGCAGTTCTTC